This T cell receptor (beta chain) originates from a study of T cells in Graves' hyperthyroidism and ophthalmopathy (dated by TCRdb to the late 2010s). Looking at the study overall: Peripheral blood samples were taken at initial diagnosis, before any treatment was given. To identify distinguishing TCR V-J signatures, a discovery cohort of 90 to 100 patients was used, comprising 43 with Graves' ophthalmopathy and under 60 with stable Graves' hyperthyroidism. Whether ophthalmopathy could be predicted prospectively was tested in an independent validation cohort made up of 18 to 20 hyperthyroidism patients plus 17 patients who later progressed to ophthalmopathy. The 75 to 100 discovery patients were randomly split 7:3 into training and test sets. In addition, the study compared T-cell repertoires in thyroid tissue and in blood from about six Graves' hyperthyroidism patients. After blood sampling, hyperthyroidism patients were treated with methimazole at a starting dose of 30 mg daily, and ophthalmopathy patients were treated with high-dose intravenous methylprednisolone. The paper reports TCR Vbeta CDR3 sequencing of 130 to 150 peripheral blood samples: around 41 ophthalmopathy, under 85 hyperthyroidism and approximately 17 progressor patients. Overall study outcomes, separate from this receptor: Most expanded thyroid clonotypes (frequency above 0.001) were also detected in blood, suggesting blood repertoires may reflect thyroid immune responses. A 13 V-J signature model separated ophthalmopathy from stable hyperthyroidism, with around 90% sensitivity and roughly 81% specificity in cross-validation and 80%/75% in testing. During validation, the model predicted progression to ophthalmopathy a median of about 6.5 months ahead of onset, with around 70% sensitivity and 72.22% specificity. Sample size was not statistically predetermined, and blinding of investigators to group allocation was not performed.

Stable Graves' hyperthyroidism was defined as no progression to ophthalmopathy during 18 months of follow-up. Hyperthyroidism patients were newly diagnosed, had a disease duration of under 2 months, and were aged 18 to 65 years. Patients with uncontrolled infections, other autoimmune diseases, pregnancy or lactation were excluded. Diagnoses relied on clinical symptoms, serum thyroxine and TRAb, thyroid ultrasound and orbital computed tomography. Ficoll-Paque density gradient centrifugation was used to isolate PBMCs from 9.5 to 10 ml of fresh peripheral blood. Total RNA was extracted using Trizol reagent, and RNA quality was assessed on an Agilent 2100 Bioanalyzer. In this sample, this clonotype turned up a few times. Its antigen target is currently unknown. No per-base quality is available; no much larger clone lies one base away. Taken from cysteine to phenylalanine, the CDR3 has 13 residues. The entry retains the CDR3 DNA only, 39 bases that are in frame from base 1. V lost 7 bases and J lost 2 bases; the stretch between them is 11 bases long. The germline V gene (reference sequence) sets CDR1 to DFQATT and CDR2 to SNEGSKA.

The TCR beta CDR3 regions were amplified from the RNA transcripts. The first round of RT-PCR for the TCR CDR3 was performed with the HTBI primer set and the Qiagen OneStep RT-PCR kit. The libraries were constructed in a second round of multiplex PCR and then size-selected and purified. Paired-end sequencing of the libraries was performed with 100 bp reads on an Illumina HiSeq2000. Under the source paper's analysis protocol: SOAPnuke was used to process the raw data, with reads discarded if the reads contained adapters or uncalled bases, had a mean Phred below 15, or lacked an exact constant-primer or identifier match. High-quality paired reads were merged with COPE v1.2.5, and unique nucleotide sequences were defined as clonotypes. MiTCR v1.1 was used to align the clonotypes against IMGT TRBV, TRBD and TRBJ reference segments. Analysis was restricted to V-J combinations with a frequency above 0.0001, which covered roughly 99% of repertoires. The TCS score was defined as F50 (clonal expansion) divided by E x V (chaos), with BLOSUM62-based TCRdist calculated between CDR3 peptides within each V-J. Welch's t-statistics and random forest reduced roughly 530 V-J features to 10 to 15, which were used in a naive Bayes classifier (R e1071). TCRdb reprocessed the public reads (quality trimming at Q25 with fastp, clone calling with MiXCR) and kept in-frame beta chains. Every entry covers one CDR3 protein and lists the most common genes and DNA from its rows. The V and J calls, along with clone size, are taken from TCRdb and not from the paper's own processing. A total of 370,000 or so distinct CDR3 sequences appear in this sample, approximately 25% of them only once. The ten biggest clones cover around four fifths of the sample.

The TCR was taken from a man aged 50-59 years with Graves' hyperthyroidism. The rearranged segments are TRBV20-1 and TRBJ2-2; no D gene call is confident. What was sequenced was blood. The nucleotide sequence reads as follows: TGCAGTGGGTTTGTCGCTAACACCGGGGAGCTGTTTTTT. This is translated as CSGFVANTGELFF.